This T cell receptor beta chain was sequenced for a study of regulatory and conventional T cells in RAG deficiency. Blood CD4+ CD25-low CD127-high conventional T cells supplied the genomic DNA template. Some clones are missing from TCRdb's copy, which holds only in-frame ones; the method was immunoSEQ multiplex PCR. The profile shows tens of thousands of clones, 95% to 97% of them singletons. These sequences were also reported in another study, on regulatory T cells. That report notes: The PCR used 52 TRBV and 13 TRBJ primers.

This clonotype originated in a human donor in good health. Sequencing input: CD25- CD4+ T cells sorted from blood.

The CDR3 reads CASSEIGTVYGYTF. In DNA, the CDR3 is TGTGCCAGCAGTGAAATAGGTACAGTCTATGGCTACACCTTC. The chain uses TRBV2 and TRBJ1-2, with no clear D. The germline V gene encodes CDR1 SNHLY and CDR2 FYNNEI. V was pared by 2 bases and J by 4 bases, with 11 bases between. The CDR3 consists of 14 residues.